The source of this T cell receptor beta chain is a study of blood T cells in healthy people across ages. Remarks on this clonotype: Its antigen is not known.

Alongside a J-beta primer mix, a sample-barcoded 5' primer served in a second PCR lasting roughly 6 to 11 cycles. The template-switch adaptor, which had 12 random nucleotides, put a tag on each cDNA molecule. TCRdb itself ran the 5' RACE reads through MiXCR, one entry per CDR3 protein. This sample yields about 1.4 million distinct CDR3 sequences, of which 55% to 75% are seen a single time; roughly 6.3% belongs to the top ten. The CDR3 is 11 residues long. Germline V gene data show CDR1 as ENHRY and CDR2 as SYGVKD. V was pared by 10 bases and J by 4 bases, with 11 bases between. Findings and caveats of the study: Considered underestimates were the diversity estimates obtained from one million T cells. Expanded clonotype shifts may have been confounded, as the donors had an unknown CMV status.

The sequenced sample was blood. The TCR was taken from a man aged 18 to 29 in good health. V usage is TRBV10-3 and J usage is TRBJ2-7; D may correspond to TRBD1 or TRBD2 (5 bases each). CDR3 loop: CATWDGYEQYF. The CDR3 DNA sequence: TGTGCCACTTGGGACGGATACGAGCAGTACTTC.